This T cell receptor beta chain came from a study of human T cells and chemical hapten exposure. Stated time point: patch test 3, about 24 weeks after DPC sensitization. Treatment: therapeutic diphenylcyclopropenone sensitization with weekly scalp DPC. One entry per CDR3 protein results from TCRdb running MiXCR on the RACE reads. The sample consists of more than 80,000 distinct CDR3 sequences, 10% to 13% of them appearing once. Ten or more counts support this clonotype. This CDR3 is built from 15 residues. Germline CDR1 and CDR2: MNHEY and SMNVEV (reference sequence). V gave up 0 bases and J gave up 0 bases, with 6 bases separating them.

This receptor was obtained from a woman between 50 and 59 years old with alopecia areata. Some clones in this sample may be carry-over from other donors' samples. V usage is TRBV27 and J usage is TRBJ2-1; D is uncertain. The sample was whole blood, taken in connection with sensitization to the hapten diphenylcyclopropenone (DPC). The CDR3 DNA reads TGTGCCAGCAGTTTATCCGGGCTCTCCTACAATGAGCAGTTCTTC. This codes for CASSLSGLSYNEQFF.